The rows below give T cell receptor beta chains drawn from one sample of a study of blood T cell repertoires in COVID-19. TCRdb keeps only in-frame clones here, not all; method: immunoSEQ multiplex PCR. The sample has over 350,000 clones, around 89% seen once. The specimen sequenced was PBMCs or T cells enriched from blood (not recorded which). The receptors derive from a woman aged 25 to 39 with acute COVID-19. Both conserved end residues are part of each CDR3. The D gene is left open where the match is weak. Only some rows state a clone size, as once, few, many or a class for expanded clones.

V,size,D,J,DNA,CDR3
TRBV30,.,.,TRBJ1-2,TGTGCAGTGGAATATAGGAGAAACTATGGCTACACCTTC,CAVEYRRNYGYTF
TRBV5-1,.,TRBD2,TRBJ2-3,TGCGCCAGCAGCCGGGACGGGCTAGCGGGGGGGCAACGCACAGATACGCAGTATTTT,CASSRDGLAGGQRTDTQYF
TRBV19,.,TRBD1,TRBJ1-4,TGTGCCAGTAGGCCACAGGGGCGCAATGAAAAACTGTTTTTT,CASRPQGRNEKLFF
TRBV14,.,.,TRBJ1-3,TGTGCCAGCACGGATACAGGACCTAGGGACACCATATATTTT,CASTDTGPRDTIYF
TRBV2,.,.,TRBJ2-7,TGTGCCAGCATACCTTACGGGGGTTATACCTACGAGCAGTACTTC,CASIPYGGYTYEQYF
TRBV3-1/TRBV3-2,.,TRBD1,TRBJ1-1,TGTGCCAGCAGCCAAGATCCAGGGGGCAGGTCCTGGGAAGCTTTCTTT,CASSQDPGGRSWEAFF
TRBV10-3,.,TRBD2,TRBJ2-3,TGTGCCATCAGTGGAGGCGGGGGGATCGATACGCAGTATTTT,CAISGGGGIDTQYF
TRBV7-6,.,.,TRBJ1-5,TGTGCCAGCAGCCGGAATCGGGATCAGCCCCAGCATTTT,CASSRNRDQPQHF
TRBV19,.,TRBD1,TRBJ1-2,TGTGCCAGTAGTATCGGGACAGGGTCCTATGGCTACACCTTC,CASSIGTGSYGYTF
TRBV5-5,.,.,TRBJ2-5,TGTGCCAGCAGCTTAATAGAAACAGGGAAAGAGACCCAGTACTTC,CASSLIETGKETQYF
TRBV19,.,TRBD1,TRBJ2-2,TGTGCCAGTAGTATAGATGGGACATGGACAGGGGGAGTCAACACCGGGGAGCTGTTTTTT,CASSIDGTWTGGVNTGELFF
TRBV21-1,.,.,TRBJ1-5,TGTGCCAGCAGCAATCAACCACCCGGACACGAAAATCAGCCCCAGCATTTT,CASSNQPPGHENQPQHF
TRBV20-1,once,TRBD1,TRBJ1-6,TGCAGTGCTAGTTCCGGACAGGGGAATTCACCCCTCCACTTT,CSASSGQGNSPLHF
TRBV7-3,.,.,TRBJ2-2,TGTGCCAGCAGCTCCGACAGGAGTCACACCGGGGAGCTGTTTTTT,CASSSDRSHTGELFF
TRBV29-1,.,TRBD1,TRBJ1-2,TGCAGCGTCCGACAGGGAGGCTACACCTTC,CSVRQGGYTF
TRBV24-1,.,.,TRBJ2-2,TGTGCCACCAGTTTCACAGGGCCACCGAACACCGGGGAGCTGTTTTTT,CATSFTGPPNTGELFF
TRBV7-9,.,.,TRBJ1-6,TGTGCCAGCAGCTTACAGGGGCACTCCTATAATTCACCCCTCCACTTT,CASSLQGHSYNSPLHF
TRBV6-4,.,TRBD2,TRBJ2-7,TGTGCCAGCAGTAGCAGCGGGGGACTATTATACGAGCAGTACTTC,CASSSSGGLLYEQYF
TRBV5-4,once,.,TRBJ2-5,TGTGCCAGCAGTCCCGGGGGCCAAGAGACCCAGTACTTC,CASSPGGQETQYF
TRBV28,.,TRBD1,TRBJ1-4,TGTGCCAGCCGCCGGGACAGGGTAGGGGATGAAAAACTGTTTTTT,CASRRDRVGDEKLFF
TRBV19,.,.,TRBJ2-7,TGTGCCAGTAGTATAGATGGTGCGGGGGCTCCTTACGAGCAGTACTTC,CASSIDGAGAPYEQYF
TRBV2,.,.,TRBJ1-2,TGTGCCAGCAGTGAGCAGGGAGGGGCCTATGGCTACACCTTC,CASSEQGGAYGYTF
TRBV5-4,.,.,TRBJ2-7,TGTGCCAGCAGCTTGGGGGGACCGGGGGCCTACGAGCAGTACTTC,CASSLGGPGAYEQYF
TRBV19,once,TRBD1,TRBJ1-2,TGTGCCAGTAGTCCCGGGACAGCCTATGGCTACACCTTC,CASSPGTAYGYTF
TRBV30,.,.,TRBJ1-5,TGTGCCTGGAGTGTACAGGGTGGCAATCAGCCCCAGCATTTT,CAWSVQGGNQPQHF
TRBV9,.,TRBD2,TRBJ2-1,TGTGCCAGCAGCGTAGAGAGGGCCTCTAGCGGGGGGCGCTCCTACAATGAGCAGTTCTTC,CASSVERASSGGRSYNEQFF
TRBV19,.,.,TRBJ1-1,TGTGCCAGTAGTGTAACATTCACAGGGTACACTGAAGCTTTCTTT,CASSVTFTGYTEAFF
TRBV29-1,.,.,TRBJ2-3,TGCAGCGTAGTTGTCCAGCGGGGCACAGATACGCAGTATTTT,CSVVVQRGTDTQYF
TRBV14,once,.,TRBJ1-6,TGTGCCAGCAGCCATCTAGATAATTCACCCCTCCACTTT,CASSHLDNSPLHF
TRBV7-3,.,.,TRBJ1-1,TGTGCCAGCAGCTTAGGACTGGGCGGTGAAGCTTTCTTT,CASSLGLGGEAFF
TRBV12-5,few,.,TRBJ1-6,TGTGCTAGTGGTTTGGTAACCACGAGGGACTCCTATAATTCACCCCTCCACTTT,CASGLVTTRDSYNSPLHF
TRBV5-8,.,.,TRBJ2-7,TGTGCCAGCAGCTCGGGACACTTCCACGGAGTTTACGAGCAGTACTTC,CASSSGHFHGVYEQYF
TRBV6-5,.,.,TRBJ1-1,TGTGCCAGCAGTCTCGCGGGGGGGGCGTACACTGAAGCTTTCTTT,CASSLAGGAYTEAFF
TRBV3-1/TRBV3-2,.,TRBD2,TRBJ2-1,TGTGCCAGCAGCCCAATGGCGGGGGGCTACAATGAGCAGTTCTTC,CASSPMAGGYNEQFF
TRBV6-5,.,.,TRBJ1-1,TGTGCCAGCAGCTTACATTGGAACACTGAAGCTTTCTTT,CASSLHWNTEAFF
TRBV3-1/TRBV3-2,.,.,TRBJ1-3,TGTGCCAGCAGCCGCATCCCGCCAGGGACTGGAAACACCATATATTTT,CASSRIPPGTGNTIYF
TRBV5-8,.,.,TRBJ2-3,TGTGCCAGCAGCTTGACAGCCTACACTAGCACAGATACGCAGTATTTT,CASSLTAYTSTDTQYF
TRBV7-8,.,.,TRBJ2-1,TGTGCCAGCAGCTTGAAGGGAGAGGATGACAATGAGCAGTTCTTC,CASSLKGEDDNEQFF
TRBV4-1,.,.,TRBJ2-7,TGCGCCAGCAGCCACGCGCAGGGCGGCGAGCAGTACTTC,CASSHAQGGEQYF
TRBV7-3,.,TRBD1,TRBJ2-7,TGTGCCAGCAGCTTCCCATTACAGGGGGCGAACTACGAGCAGTACTTC,CASSFPLQGANYEQYF
TRBV12-3/TRBV12-4,.,TRBD2,TRBJ2-4,TGTGCCAGCAGTGGGGGGGGGAACATTCAGTACTTC,CASSGGGNIQYF
TRBV2,once,.,TRBJ2-1,TGTGCCAGCGGCCTCGAGGTGAGACTAGTTGGCAATGAGCAGTTCTTC,CASGLEVRLVGNEQFF
TRBV20-1,.,.,TRBJ1-1,TGCAGTGCTAGACTAGGCGGGGAAGCTTTCTTT,CSARLGGEAFF
TRBV10-2,.,TRBD1,TRBJ2-6,TGCGCCAGCAGTGTGAGAAGGGGGCTAAAGACCAGCTCTGGGGCCAACGTCCTGACTTTC,CASSVRRGLKTSSGANVLTF
TRBV5-4,few,.,TRBJ1-1,TGTGCCAGCAGCTTGGGGGGGGGCACTGAAGCTTTCTTT,CASSLGGGTEAFF
TRBV12-5,.,.,TRBJ1-1,TGTGCTAGTGGTTTGGGGTGGGGCAGTGAAGCTTTCTTT,CASGLGWGSEAFF
TRBV9,.,TRBD1,TRBJ1-2,TGTGCCAGCAGCGTAGGCCGGGACAGGGTAGGGTGGGACTATGGCTACACCTTC,CASSVGRDRVGWDYGYTF
TRBV6-5,.,TRBD1,TRBJ1-2,TGTGCCAGCAGCGCGGGACAGGGCTATGGCTACACCTTC,CASSAGQGYGYTF
TRBV4-1,few,.,TRBJ1-1,TGCGCCAGCAGCCAGACACTTACACCGAACACTGAAGCTTTCTTT,CASSQTLTPNTEAFF
TRBV12-3/TRBV12-4,.,TRBD2,TRBJ2-5,TGTGCCAGCAGATCAGCGGGGATGGAGACCCAGTACTTC,CASRSAGMETQYF
TRBV5-1,.,TRBD2,TRBJ2-7,TGCGCCAGCAGCTCACTAGCGGGAGGGACCTACGAGCAGTACTTC,CASSSLAGGTYEQYF
TRBV14,.,TRBD1,TRBJ1-2,TGTGCCAGCAGCCAAACTAAGGGGGCCCGGGTCGGCTTC,CASSQTKGARVGF
TRBV19,.,TRBD1,TRBJ1-1,TGTGCCAGTAGACCGACAGGGTTCGGAGGGAACACTGAAGCTTTCTTT,CASRPTGFGGNTEAFF
TRBV11-2,few,.,TRBJ2-1,TGTGCCAGCAGCCCCGGGCGGGCCAATGAGCAGTTCTTC,CASSPGRANEQFF
TRBV19,.,TRBD2,TRBJ2-3,TGTGCCAGTAGTACCCCCGGACTAGCGGGGATCACAGATACGCAGTATTTT,CASSTPGLAGITDTQYF
TRBV4-1,.,.,TRBJ1-1,TGCGCCAGCAGCCAAGTTAAGAGGAACACTGAAGCTTTCTTT,CASSQVKRNTEAFF